This T cell receptor (beta chain) was observed in a study of T cell changes during pregnancy in multiple sclerosis. V shed 4 bases and J 8 bases; nucleotides not matched to a gene: 10. The CDR3 covers 16 residues. Germline assignment: CDR1 MNHNS and CDR2 SASEGT. Some clones are missing from TCRdb's copy, which holds only in-frame ones; the method was immunoSEQ multiplex PCR. There are roughly 30,000 clones in the sample; more than 75% occur only once, and 6.5% to 9.5% lies in the top ten. This sample comprised CD8+ T cells from peripheral blood mononuclear cells, obtained after pregnancy. The TCR sequence derives from a female donor with multiple sclerosis, enrolled in a pregnancy study. V and J are TRBV6-1 and TRBJ1-6; TRBD1 matches at 8 bases. CDR3 sequence: CASSVSLDRVDSPLHF. The CDR3 bases are TGTGCCAGCAGTGTGAGCCTGGACAGGGTTGATTCACCCCTCCACTTT.